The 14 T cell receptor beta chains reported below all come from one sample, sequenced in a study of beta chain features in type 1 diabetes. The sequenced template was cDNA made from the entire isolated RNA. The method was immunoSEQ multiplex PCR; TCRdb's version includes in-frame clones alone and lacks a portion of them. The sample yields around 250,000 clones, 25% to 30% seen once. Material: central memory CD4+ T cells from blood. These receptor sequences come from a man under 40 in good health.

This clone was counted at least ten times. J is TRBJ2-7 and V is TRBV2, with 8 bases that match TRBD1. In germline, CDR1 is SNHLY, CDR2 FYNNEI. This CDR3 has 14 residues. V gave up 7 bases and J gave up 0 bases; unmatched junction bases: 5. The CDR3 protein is CASISDRVSYEQYF. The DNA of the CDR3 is TGTGCCAGCATTTCGGACAGGGTCTCCTACGAGCAGTACTTC. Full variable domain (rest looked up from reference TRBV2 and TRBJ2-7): EPEVTQTPSHQVTQMGQEVILRCVPISNHLYFYWYRQILGQKVEFLVSFYNNEISEKSEIFDDQFSVERPDGSNFTLKIRSTKLEDSAMYFCASISDRVSYEQYFGPGTRLTVT.

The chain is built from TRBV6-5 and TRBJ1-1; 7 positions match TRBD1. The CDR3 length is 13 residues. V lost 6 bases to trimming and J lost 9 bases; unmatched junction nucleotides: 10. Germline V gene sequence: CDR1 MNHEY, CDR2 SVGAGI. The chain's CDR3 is CASSPEGQYKAFF. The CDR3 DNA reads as TGTGCCAGCAGCCCGGAGGGACAGTATAAAGCTTTCTTT.

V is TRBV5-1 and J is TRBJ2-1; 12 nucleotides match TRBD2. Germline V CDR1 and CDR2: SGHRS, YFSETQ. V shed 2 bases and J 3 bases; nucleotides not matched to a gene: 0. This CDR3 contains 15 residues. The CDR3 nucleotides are TGCGCCAGCAGCTTACTAGCGGGGGGCTACAATGAGCAGTTCTTC. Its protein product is CASSLLAGGYNEQFF.

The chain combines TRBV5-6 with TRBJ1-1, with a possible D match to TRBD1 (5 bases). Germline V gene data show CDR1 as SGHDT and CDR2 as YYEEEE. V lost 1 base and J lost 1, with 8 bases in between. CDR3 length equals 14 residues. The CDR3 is CASSLWGENTEAFF. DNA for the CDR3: TGTGCCAGCAGCTTGTGGGGGGAGAACACTGAAGCTTTCTTT.

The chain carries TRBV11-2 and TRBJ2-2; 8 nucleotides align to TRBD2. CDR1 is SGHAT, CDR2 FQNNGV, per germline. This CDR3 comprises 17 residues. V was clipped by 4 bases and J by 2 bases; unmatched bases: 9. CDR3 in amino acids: CASSSLGAGANTGELFF. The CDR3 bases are TGTGCCAGCAGCTCCCTAGGAGCGGGGGCCAACACCGGGGAGCTGTTTTTT.

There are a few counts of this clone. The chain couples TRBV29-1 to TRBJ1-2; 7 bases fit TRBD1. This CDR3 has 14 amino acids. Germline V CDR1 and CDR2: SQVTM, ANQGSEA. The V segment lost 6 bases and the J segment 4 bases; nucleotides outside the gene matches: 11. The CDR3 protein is CSVARDSAAYGYTF. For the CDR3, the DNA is TGCAGCGTGGCGCGGGACAGCGCGGCCTATGGCTACACCTTC.

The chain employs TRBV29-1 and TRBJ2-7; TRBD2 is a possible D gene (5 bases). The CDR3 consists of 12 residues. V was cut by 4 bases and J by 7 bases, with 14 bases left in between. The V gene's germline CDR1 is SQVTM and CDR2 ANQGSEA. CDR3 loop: CSVVSQSGEQYF. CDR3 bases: TGCAGCGTTGTAAGCCAATCGGGGGAGCAGTACTTC.

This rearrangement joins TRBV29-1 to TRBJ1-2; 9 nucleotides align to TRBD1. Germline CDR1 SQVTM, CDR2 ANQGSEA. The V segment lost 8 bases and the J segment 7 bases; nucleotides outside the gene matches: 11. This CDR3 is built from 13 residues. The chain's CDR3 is CSSLAQGQGGYTF. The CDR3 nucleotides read TGCAGCTCCCTGGCGCAGGGACAGGGTGGCTACACCTTC.

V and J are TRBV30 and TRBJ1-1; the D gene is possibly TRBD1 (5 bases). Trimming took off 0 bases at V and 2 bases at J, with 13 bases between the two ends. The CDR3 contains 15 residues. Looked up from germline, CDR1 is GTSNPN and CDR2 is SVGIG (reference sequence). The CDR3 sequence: CAWSVSGRGNTEAFF. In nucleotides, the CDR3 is TGTGCCTGGAGTGTAAGTGGAAGGGGCAACACTGAAGCTTTCTTT.

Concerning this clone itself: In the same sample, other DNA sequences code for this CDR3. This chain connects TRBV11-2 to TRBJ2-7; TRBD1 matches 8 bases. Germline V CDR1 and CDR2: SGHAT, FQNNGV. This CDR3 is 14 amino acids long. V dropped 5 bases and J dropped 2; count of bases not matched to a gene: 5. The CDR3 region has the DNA TGTGCCAGCAGCCCGGACAGGGCCACCTACGAGCAGTACTTC. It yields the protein CASSPDRATYEQYF.

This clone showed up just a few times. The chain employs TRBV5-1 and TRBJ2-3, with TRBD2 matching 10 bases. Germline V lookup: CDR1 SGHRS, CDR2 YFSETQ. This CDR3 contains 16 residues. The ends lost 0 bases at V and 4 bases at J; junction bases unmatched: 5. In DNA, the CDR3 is TGCGCCAGCAGCTTGGCCCAGCGGGGGGGCCCAGATACGCAGTATTTT. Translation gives CASSLAQRGGPDTQYF.

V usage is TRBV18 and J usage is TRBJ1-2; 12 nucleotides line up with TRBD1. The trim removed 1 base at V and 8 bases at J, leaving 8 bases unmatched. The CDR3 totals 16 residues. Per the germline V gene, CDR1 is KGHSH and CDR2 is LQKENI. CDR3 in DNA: TGTGCCAGCTCACCACAGGGACAGGGGGCGTTCAGCGGCTACACCTTC. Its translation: CASSPQGQGAFSGYTF.

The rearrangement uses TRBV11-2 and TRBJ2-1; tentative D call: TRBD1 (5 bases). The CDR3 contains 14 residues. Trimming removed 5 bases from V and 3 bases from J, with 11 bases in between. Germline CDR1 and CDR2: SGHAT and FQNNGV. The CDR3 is CASSPQGSYNEQFF. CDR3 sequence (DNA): TGTGCCAGCAGCCCCCAGGGTAGCTACAATGAGCAGTTCTTC.

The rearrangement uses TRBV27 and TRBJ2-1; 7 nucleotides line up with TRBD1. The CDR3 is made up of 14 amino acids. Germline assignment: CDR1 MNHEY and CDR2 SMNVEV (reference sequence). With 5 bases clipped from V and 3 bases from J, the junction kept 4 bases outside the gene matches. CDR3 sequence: CASSMGQRYNEQFF. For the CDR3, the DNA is TGTGCCAGCAGTATGGGACAGCGCTACAATGAGCAGTTCTTC.